This T cell receptor (beta chain) was documented in a study of tumor-infiltrating lymphocytes in primary liver carcinoma. Study-wide results and limits: Tumor top-250-clone fractions significantly exceeded those of blood (p = 0.039).

Total RNA and DNA came together from roughly 20-30 mg of bulk tissue without cell sorting. Points on this clonotype: As yet, its antigen is unknown.

Researchers generated TCR beta cDNA from approximately 500 ng of total RNA, relying on a constant-region primer. Generation of the TCR beta libraries relied on three nested multiplex PCR rounds using slightly modified ARM-PCR. Primers for the first two PCR rounds were TRBV1-TRBV30 forward primers and a C-beta reverse primer (around 10 cycles per round). From the multiplex PCR reads, TCRdb called clonotypes with MiXCR, one entry per CDR3 protein. The sample includes around 120,000 distinct CDR3 sequences, around two thirds of them seen just once. The germline CDR1 and CDR2 sequences are SGHAT and FQNNGV. Trimming left V 6 bases short and J 0 bases short, with 12 bases between. The CDR3 totals 15 residues.

The origin of this receptor is a woman aged 60 to 75 with primary liver carcinoma and hepatitis B virus infection. The rearrangement joins TRBV11-2 to TRBJ2-1; D remains ambiguous. Sequenced input: tumor-adjacent normal liver tissue. The CDR3 protein is CASRSSTSSYNEQFF. DNA for the CDR3: TGTGCCAGCAGATCTAGTACGAGCTCCTACAATGAGCAGTTCTTC.